This T cell receptor (beta chain) came from a study of T cell responses to AZD1222 COVID-19 vaccine. V shed 5 bases and J 4 bases; nucleotides not matched to a gene: 13. This CDR3 is 18 amino acids long. Germline CDR1 KGHSH, CDR2 LQKENI. Generated by immunoSEQ multiplex PCR, the TCRdb table keeps only in-frame clones and is missing some. The repertoire consists of approximately 88,000 clones, with about 89% occurring once and the leading ten covering roughly 4.9%. The chain carries TRBV18 and TRBJ2-2, with TRBD2 identical over 10 bases. The sequencing here drew on peripheral blood, taken 28 days after the second AZD1222 dose. The TCR comes from an adult who received the AZD1222 COVID-19 vaccine. The CDR3 nucleotides read TGTGCCAGCTCATCCACCAACATAGCGGGGGGCGTCACCGGGGAGCTGTTTTTT. This encodes CASSSTNIAGGVTGELFF. Full variable domain (rest looked up from reference TRBV18 and TRBJ2-2): NAGVMQNPRHLVRRRGQEARLRCSPMKGHSHVYWYRQLPEEGLKFMVYLQKENIIDESGMPKERFSAEFPKEGPSILRIQQVVRGDSAAYFCASSSTNIAGGVTGELFFGEGSRLTVL.